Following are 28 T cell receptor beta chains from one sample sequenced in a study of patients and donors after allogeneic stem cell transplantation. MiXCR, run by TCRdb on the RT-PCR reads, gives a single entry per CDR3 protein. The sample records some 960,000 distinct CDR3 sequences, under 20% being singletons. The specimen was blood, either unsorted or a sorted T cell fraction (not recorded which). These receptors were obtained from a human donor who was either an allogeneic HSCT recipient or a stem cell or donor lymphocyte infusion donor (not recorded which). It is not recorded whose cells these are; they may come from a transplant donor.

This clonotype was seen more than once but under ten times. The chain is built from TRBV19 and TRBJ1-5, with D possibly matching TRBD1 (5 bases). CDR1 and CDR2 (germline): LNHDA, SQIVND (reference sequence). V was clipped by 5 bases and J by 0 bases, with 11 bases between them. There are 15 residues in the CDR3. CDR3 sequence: CASSGDHYSNQPQHF. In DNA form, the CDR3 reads TGTGCCAGTAGTGGGGACCACTATAGCAATCAGCCCCAGCATTTT.

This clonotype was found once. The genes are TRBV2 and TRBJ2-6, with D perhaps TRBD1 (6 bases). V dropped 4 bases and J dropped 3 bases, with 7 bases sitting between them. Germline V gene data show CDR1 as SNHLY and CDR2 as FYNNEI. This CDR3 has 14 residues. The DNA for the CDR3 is TGTGCCAGCAGTGGGACAGTTGGGGCCAACGTCCTGACTTTC. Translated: CASSGTVGANVLTF.

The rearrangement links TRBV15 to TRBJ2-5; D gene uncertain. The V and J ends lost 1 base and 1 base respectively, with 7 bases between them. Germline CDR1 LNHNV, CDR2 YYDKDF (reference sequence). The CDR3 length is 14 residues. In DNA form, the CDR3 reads TGTGCCACCAGCAGAGGGGCGACCCAAGAGACCCAGTACTTC. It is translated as CATSRGATQETQYF.

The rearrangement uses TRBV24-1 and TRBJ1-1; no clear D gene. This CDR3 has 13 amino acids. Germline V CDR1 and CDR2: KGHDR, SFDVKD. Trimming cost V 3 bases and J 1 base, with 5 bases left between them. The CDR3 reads CATSDIWNTEAFF. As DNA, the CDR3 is TGTGCCACCAGTGATATCTGGAACACTGAAGCTTTCTTT.

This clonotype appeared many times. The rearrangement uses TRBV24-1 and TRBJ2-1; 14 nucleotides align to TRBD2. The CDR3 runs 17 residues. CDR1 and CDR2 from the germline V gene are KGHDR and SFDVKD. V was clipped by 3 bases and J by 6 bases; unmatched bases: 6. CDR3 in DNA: TGTGCCACCAGTGATGCCCGACTAGCGGGGGGGCTCAATGAGCAGTTCTTC. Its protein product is CATSDARLAGGLNEQFF.

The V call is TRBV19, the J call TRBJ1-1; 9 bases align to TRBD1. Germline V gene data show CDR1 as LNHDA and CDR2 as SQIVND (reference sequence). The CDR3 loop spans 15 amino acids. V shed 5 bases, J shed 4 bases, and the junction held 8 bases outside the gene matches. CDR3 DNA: TGTGCCAGTAGTGCGTACAGGGGGCTAAGCACTGAAGCTTTCTTT. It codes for CASSAYRGLSTEAFF.

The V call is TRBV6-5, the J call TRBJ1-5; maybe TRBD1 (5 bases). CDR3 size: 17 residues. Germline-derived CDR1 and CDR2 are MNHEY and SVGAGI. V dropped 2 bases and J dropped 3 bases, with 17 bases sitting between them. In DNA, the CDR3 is TGTGCCAGCAGTTACCCCTCGCTAGGGGCGATCAATCAGCCCCAGCATTTT. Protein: CASSYPSLGAINQPQHF.

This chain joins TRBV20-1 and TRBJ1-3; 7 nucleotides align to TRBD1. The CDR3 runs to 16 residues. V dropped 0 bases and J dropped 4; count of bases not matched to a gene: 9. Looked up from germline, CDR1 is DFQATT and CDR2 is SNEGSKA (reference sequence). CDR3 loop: CSARDYYRGAGNTIYF. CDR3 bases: TGCAGTGCTAGAGACTATTACAGGGGTGCGGGAAACACCATATATTTT.

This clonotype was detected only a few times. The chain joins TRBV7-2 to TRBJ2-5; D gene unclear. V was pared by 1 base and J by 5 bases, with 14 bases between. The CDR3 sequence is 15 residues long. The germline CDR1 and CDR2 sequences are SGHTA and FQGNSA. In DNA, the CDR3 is TGTGCCAGCAGCTTAGTTGGCAGGAGTGCGGAGACCCAGTACTTC. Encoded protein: CASSLVGRSAETQYF. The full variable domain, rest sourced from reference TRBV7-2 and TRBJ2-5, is GAGVSQSPSNKVTEKGKDVELRCDPISGHTALYWYRQSLGQGLEFLIYFQGNSAPDKSGLPSDRFSAERTGGSVSTLTIQRTQQEDSAVYLCASSLVGRSAETQYFGPGTRLLVL.

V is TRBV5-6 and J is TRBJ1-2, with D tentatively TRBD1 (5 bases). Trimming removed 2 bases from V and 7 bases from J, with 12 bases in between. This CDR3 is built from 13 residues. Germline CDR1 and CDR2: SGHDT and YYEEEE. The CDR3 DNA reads TGTGCCAGCAGCTTTGAGGATAGGGGTGGCTACACCTTC. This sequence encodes CASSFEDRGGYTF. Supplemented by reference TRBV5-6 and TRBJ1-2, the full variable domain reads DAGVTQSPTHLIKTRGQQVTLRCSPKSGHDTVSWYQQALGQGPQFIFQYYEEEERQRGNFPDRFSGHQFPNYSSELNVNALLLGDSALYLCASSFEDRGGYTFGSGTRLTVV.

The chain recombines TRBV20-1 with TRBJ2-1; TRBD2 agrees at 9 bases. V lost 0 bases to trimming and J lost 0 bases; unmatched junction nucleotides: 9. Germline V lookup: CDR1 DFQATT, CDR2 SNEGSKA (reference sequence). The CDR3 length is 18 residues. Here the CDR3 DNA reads TGCAGTGCTAGAGAAGTCCCTAGCGGGGACAGCTCCTACAATGAGCAGTTCTTC. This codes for CSAREVPSGDSSYNEQFF.

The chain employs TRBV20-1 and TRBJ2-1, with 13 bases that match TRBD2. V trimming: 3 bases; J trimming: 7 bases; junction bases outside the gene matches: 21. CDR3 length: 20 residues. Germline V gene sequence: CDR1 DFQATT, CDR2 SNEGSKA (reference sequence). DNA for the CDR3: TGCAGTGCTAGCTTATATGGACAGGGGGGGACTAGCGGGGCCCGTAATGAGCAGTTCTTC. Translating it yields CSASLYGQGGTSGARNEQFF.

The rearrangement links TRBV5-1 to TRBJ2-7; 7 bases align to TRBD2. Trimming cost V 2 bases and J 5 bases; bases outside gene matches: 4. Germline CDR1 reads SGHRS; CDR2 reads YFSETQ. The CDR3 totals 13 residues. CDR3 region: CASSFAGVNEQYF. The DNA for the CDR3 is TGCGCCAGCAGCTTCGCGGGAGTTAACGAGCAGTACTTC.

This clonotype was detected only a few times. CDR3 nucleotide sequence: TGTGCCAGCAGCCGCCGTTTGGGACAGACTTATGGCTACACCTTC. Translation: CASSRRLGQTYGYTF. The chain employs TRBV12-3 or TRBV12-4 and TRBJ1-2, with 7 bases aligning to TRBD1. This CDR3 contains 15 residues. V gave up 6 bases and J gave up 5 bases; unmatched junction bases: 12.

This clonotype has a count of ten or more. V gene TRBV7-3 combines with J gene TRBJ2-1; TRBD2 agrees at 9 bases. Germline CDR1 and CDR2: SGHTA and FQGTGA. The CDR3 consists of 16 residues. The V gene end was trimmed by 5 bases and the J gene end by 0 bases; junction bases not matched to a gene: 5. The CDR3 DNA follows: TGTGCCAGCAGCCCTATTAGCGGGAGCTCCTACAATGAGCAGTTCTTC. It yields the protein CASSPISGSSYNEQFF. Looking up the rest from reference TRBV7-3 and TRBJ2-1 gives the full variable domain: GAGVSQTPSNKVTEKGKYVELRCDPISGHTALYWYRQSLGQGPEFLIYFQGTGAADDSGLPNDRFFAVRPEGSVSTLKIQRTERGDSAVYLCASSPISGSSYNEQFFGPGTRLTVL.

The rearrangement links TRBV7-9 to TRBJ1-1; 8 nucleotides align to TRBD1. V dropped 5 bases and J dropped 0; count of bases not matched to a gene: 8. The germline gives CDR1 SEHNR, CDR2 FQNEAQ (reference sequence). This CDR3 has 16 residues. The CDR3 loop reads CASSRGTGVMNTEAFF. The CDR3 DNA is TGTGCCAGCAGCCGAGGGACAGGCGTTATGAACACTGAAGCTTTCTTT.

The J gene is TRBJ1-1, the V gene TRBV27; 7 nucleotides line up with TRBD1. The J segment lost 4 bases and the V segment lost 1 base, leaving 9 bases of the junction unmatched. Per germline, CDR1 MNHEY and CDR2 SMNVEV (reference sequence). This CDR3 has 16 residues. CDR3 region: CASSLWPGGLGTEAFF. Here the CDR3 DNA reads TGTGCCAGCAGTTTATGGCCAGGGGGGCTCGGCACTGAAGCTTTCTTT.

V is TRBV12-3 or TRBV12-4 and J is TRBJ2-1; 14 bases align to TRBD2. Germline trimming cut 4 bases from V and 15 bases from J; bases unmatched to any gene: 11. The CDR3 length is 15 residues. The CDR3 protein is CASSSGLAGALSSFF. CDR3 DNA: TGTGCCAGCAGTTCGGGACTAGCGGGAGCCTTATCTTCGTTCTTC.

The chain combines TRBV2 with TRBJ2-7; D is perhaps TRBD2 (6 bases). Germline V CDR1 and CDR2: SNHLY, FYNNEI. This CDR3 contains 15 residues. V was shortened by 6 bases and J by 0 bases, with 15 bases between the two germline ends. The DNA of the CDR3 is TGTGCCAGCAGCGAGCGGGCAAGCATCTCCTACGAGCAGTACTTC. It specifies CASSERASISYEQYF.

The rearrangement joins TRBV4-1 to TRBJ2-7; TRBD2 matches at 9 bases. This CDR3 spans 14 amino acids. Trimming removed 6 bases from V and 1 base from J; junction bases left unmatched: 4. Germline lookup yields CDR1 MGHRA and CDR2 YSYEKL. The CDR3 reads CASRVLAGSYEQYF. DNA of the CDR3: TGCGCCAGCAGGGTCCTAGCGGGATCCTACGAGCAGTACTTC.

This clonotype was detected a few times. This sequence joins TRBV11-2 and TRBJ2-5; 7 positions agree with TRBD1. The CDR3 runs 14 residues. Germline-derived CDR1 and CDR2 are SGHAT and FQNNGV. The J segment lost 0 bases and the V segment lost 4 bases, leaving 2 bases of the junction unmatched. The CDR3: CASSSTGDQETQYF. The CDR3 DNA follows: TGTGCCAGCAGCTCCACAGGGGACCAAGAGACCCAGTACTTC.

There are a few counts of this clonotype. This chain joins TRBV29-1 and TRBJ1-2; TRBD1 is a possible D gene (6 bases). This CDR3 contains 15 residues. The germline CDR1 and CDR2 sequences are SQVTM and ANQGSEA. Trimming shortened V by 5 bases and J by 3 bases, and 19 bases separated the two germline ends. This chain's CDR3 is CSVCGGWAGDYGYTF. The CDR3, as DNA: TGCAGCGTTTGTGGGGGTTGGGCAGGGGACTATGGCTACACCTTC.

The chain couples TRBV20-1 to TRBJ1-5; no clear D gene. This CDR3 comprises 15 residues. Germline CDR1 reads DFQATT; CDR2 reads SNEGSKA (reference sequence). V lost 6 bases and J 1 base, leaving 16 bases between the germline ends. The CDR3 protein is CSARWWGRSNQPQHF. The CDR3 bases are TGCAGTGCAAGATGGTGGGGAAGAAGCAATCAGCCCCAGCATTTT.

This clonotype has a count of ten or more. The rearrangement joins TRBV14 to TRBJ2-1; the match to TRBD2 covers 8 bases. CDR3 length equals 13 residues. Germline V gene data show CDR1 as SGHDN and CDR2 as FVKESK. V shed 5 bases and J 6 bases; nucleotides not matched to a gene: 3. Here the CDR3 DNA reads TGTGCCAGCAGCTTAGGACTAGCCAATGAGCAGTTCTTC. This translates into CASSLGLANEQFF. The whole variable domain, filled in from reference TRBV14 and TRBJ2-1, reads EAGVTQFPSHSVIEKGQTVTLRCDPISGHDNLYWYRRVMGKEIKFLLHFVKESKQDESGMPNNRFLAERTGGTYSTLKVQPAELEDSGVYFCASSLGLANEQFFGPGTRLTVL.

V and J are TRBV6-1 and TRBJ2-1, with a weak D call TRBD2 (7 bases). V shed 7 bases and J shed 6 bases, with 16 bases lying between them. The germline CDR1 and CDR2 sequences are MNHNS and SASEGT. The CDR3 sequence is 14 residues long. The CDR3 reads CASTPEGGLNEQFF. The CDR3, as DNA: TGTGCCAGCACCCCCGAGGGGGGGCTCAATGAGCAGTTCTTC.

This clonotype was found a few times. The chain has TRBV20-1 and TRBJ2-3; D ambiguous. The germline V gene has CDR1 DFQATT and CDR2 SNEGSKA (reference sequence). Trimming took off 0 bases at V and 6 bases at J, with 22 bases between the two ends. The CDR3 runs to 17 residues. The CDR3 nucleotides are TGCAGTGCTAGAGATTATAGGAAGGGCGGTGAGTCGGATACGCAGTATTTT. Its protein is CSARDYRKGGESDTQYF.

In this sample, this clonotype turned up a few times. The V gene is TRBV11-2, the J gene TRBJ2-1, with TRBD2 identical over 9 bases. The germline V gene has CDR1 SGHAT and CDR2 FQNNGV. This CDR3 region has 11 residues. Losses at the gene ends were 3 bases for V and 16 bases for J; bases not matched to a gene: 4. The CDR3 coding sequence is TGTGCCAGCAGCTTTAGCGGGGGACCTTTCTTC. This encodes CASSFSGGPFF.

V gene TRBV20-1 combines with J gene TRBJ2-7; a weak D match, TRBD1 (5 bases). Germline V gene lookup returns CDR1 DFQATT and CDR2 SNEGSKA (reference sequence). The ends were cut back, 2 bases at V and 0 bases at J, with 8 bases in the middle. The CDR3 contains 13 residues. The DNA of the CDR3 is TGCAGTGCTAGACCCGACAGCTCCTACGAGCAGTACTTC. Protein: CSARPDSSYEQYF.